Following are 6 T cell receptor beta chains from one sample sequenced in a study of T-cell memory formation after mild COVID-19. TCRdb passed the 5' RACE reads through MiXCR, listing each CDR3 protein once. The data show some 450,000 distinct CDR3 sequences, about a sixth seen once. The sequencing sample was made of PBMCs or a T cell subset sorted from them (not recorded which). Every receptor here comes from a man aged 18-30 years who had mild COVID-19 (a few samples of this study predate the infection). Cell type and time point are not known.

This clonotype was counted between two and nine times. V is TRBV4-3 and J is TRBJ1-6, with 7 bases identical to TRBD1. The J segment lost 1 base and the V segment lost 4 bases, leaving 10 bases of the junction unmatched. The CDR3 runs 18 residues. CDR1 and CDR2 from the germline V gene are LGHNA and YSLEER. For the CDR3, the DNA is TGCGCCAGCAGCCCCGTATTGGGACAGCCGTCCTATAATTCACCCCTCCACTTT. Translation: CASSPVLGQPSYNSPLHF.

The chain has TRBV12-3 or TRBV12-4 and TRBJ1-6; D is unresolved. The CDR3 covers 15 residues. V dropped 0 bases and J dropped 3 bases, with 6 bases sitting between them. The CDR3 protein is CASSLAASYNSPLHF. The CDR3 coding sequence is TGTGCCAGCAGTTTAGCGGCCAGCTATAATTCACCCCTCCACTTT.

This clonotype was counted only a few times. The rearrangement uses TRBV7-8 and TRBJ2-2, with D tentatively TRBD1 (6 bases). Germline values: CDR1 SGHVS, CDR2 FQNEAQ. Trimming took off 3 bases at V and 0 bases at J, with 11 bases between the two ends. The CDR3 spans 16 residues. The CDR3 protein is CASSFGQTSNTGELFF. Here the CDR3 DNA reads TGTGCCAGCAGCTTTGGACAGACTTCGAACACCGGGGAGCTGTTTTTT.

For the CDR3, the DNA is TGTGCCAGCAGCTCGACAGGGGTCGAGCTGTTTTTT. Translated, it gives CASSSTGVELFF. The V gene is TRBV11-2, the J gene TRBJ2-2; 8 bases line up with TRBD1. In germline, CDR1 is SGHAT, CDR2 FQNNGV. Losses at the gene ends were 4 bases for V and 11 bases for J; bases not matched to a gene: 3. The CDR3 is made up of 12 amino acids.

V is TRBV28 and J is TRBJ2-5; either TRBD1 or TRBD2 may supply D (5 bases each). The CDR3 is made up of 15 amino acids. Deletions cut 3 bases from V and 3 bases from J, with 14 bases between. In germline, CDR1 is MDHEN, CDR2 SYDVKM. The CDR3 DNA reads TGTGCCAGCAGTTTGATTGGGGGTGGGGAAGAGACCCAGTACTTC. Its protein product is CASSLIGGGEETQYF.

The table lists this clonotype with many counts. This rearrangement joins TRBV3-1 to TRBJ2-5; TRBD2 matches 8 bases. Germline V CDR1 and CDR2: LGHDT, YNNKEL (reference sequence). V shed 6 bases, J shed 2 bases, and the junction held 2 bases outside the gene matches. This CDR3 has 13 amino acids. CDR3 nucleotide sequence: TGTGCCAGCAGGACTAGCGAACAAGAGACCCAGTACTTC. This translates into CASRTSEQETQYF.